Sequencing of this T cell receptor (beta chain) was carried out in a study of OX40 agonist ivuxolimab in advanced cancers. Describing the broader study: Ivuxolimab was a fully human IgG2 agonistic monoclonal antibody targeting the costimulatory receptor OX40 (CD134). Intravenous ivuxolimab was administered to patients every 2 weeks at six dose levels: 0.01, 0.1, 0.3, 1.5, 3 and 10 mg/kg. Of the 50 to 55 dose-escalation patients, hepatocellular carcinoma was present in some 19, melanoma in roughly 15, renal cell carcinoma in 9 and head and neck cancer in 9. A male proportion of 82.7% and a mean age of about 60 years, ranging from 23 to 79, were recorded for the dose-escalation cohort. Patients were allowed to have had prior anti-PD-1, anti-PD-L1 or anti-CTLA-4 therapy, and approximately 40% of the dose-escalation patients had previously received checkpoint inhibitors. Partial responses occurred in three dose-escalation patients: two with cutaneous melanoma and one with hepatocellular carcinoma. Peripheral TCRbeta sequencing aimed to test whether ivuxolimab altered TCR sequence diversity and caused clonal T-cell expansion. The monotherapy dose-escalation portion (N ≈ 56 patients) of the phase I ivuxolimab trial is reported in the paper.

About this clone itself: Which antigen it targets is not known. One base away there is no much larger clone; base qualities are not given.

Summary of the overall study and its limitations: The antigen specificity of the clonally expanded peripheral T cells was not determined. In the 0.1-3.0 mg/kg groups, partial responders were among the patients with the lowest normalized peripheral clonal expansion, particularly in CD8+ T cells. After ivuxolimab, CD8+ T cells had more expanded clones than CD4+ T cells on average. Low levels of normalized T-cell clonal expansion were also seen in some patients who did not respond. At doses from 0.1 to 3.0 mg/kg, clonal expansion was seen in both CD4+ and CD8+ blood T cells between baseline and week 6.

The CDR3, cysteine through phenylalanine, is 16 amino acids long. Only the CDR3 region is kept as DNA, spanning 48 bases read in frame from base 1. To sequence the TCRbeta CDR3 region, genomic DNA was isolated from the sorted cells. The immunoSEQ Assay was used for sequencing of TCRbeta CDR3 regions. TCRdb limited this immuneACCESS table to in-frame rearrangements with V and J called. A share of clones is missing; checked studies link under half to unresolved V genes, and the rest is unexplained. The sample data list around 65,000 clones, and over 75% of these were observed just once. The ten biggest clones cover about 5% of the sample. The trial excluded patients who had a history of autoimmune disease or were on systemic immunosuppression. Peripheral blood for TCR sequencing was collected from all dose cohorts at baseline, on cycle 4 day 1, and on cycle 7 day 1. Samples were obtained from an open-label, multicenter, first-in-human phase I dose-escalation trial of ivuxolimab. Adults with locally advanced or metastatic head and neck squamous cell, hepatocellular, melanoma or renal cell carcinoma were enrolled in the trial. Before TCR sequencing, CD4+ T cells and CD8+ T cells were sorted from peripheral blood as separate populations.

This TCR derives from an adult with an advanced solid tumor such as melanoma, head and neck, liver or kidney cancer. Sequences were derived from CD4+ or CD8+ T cells sorted from blood, sampled in a trial of the OX40 agonist ivuxolimab. The V and J segments used are TRBV21-1 and TRBJ1-3; whether TRBD1, the table's D call, matches the DNA was not checked. TRBV21-1 is termed a pseudogene. At the DNA level, the sequence is TGTGCCAGCAGCAAATCCGGTGACAGTTCTGGAAACACCATATATTTT. Its protein is CASSKSGDSSGNTIYF.